This section outlines one T cell receptor (beta chain) sequence together with its context. Per the germline V gene, CDR1 is SGHNT and CDR2 is YENEEA. Between the trimmed V and J ends, which lost 11 bases and 7 bases, there was a span of 24 bases. This CDR3 region has 16 residues. RNA and DNA were co-extracted from about 20-30 mg of unsorted bulk tissue. All tumor samples contained more than 80% viable tumor cells. Starting material of 500 ng total RNA yielded TCR beta cDNA via a constant-region primer. Three nested multiplex PCR rounds, a slightly modified ARM-PCR method, built the TCR beta libraries. TRBV1-TRBV30 forward primers and a C-beta reverse primer were used in the first two PCR rounds, which each ran for 9 to 10 cycles. TCRdb re-called the multiplex PCR reads with MiXCR, one entry per CDR3 protein. The table shows some 94,000 distinct CDR3 sequences, with more than 60% occurring only once.

The data derive from a study of tumor-infiltrating lymphocytes in primary liver carcinoma. The V and J genes are TRBV11-3 and TRBJ1-6; D gene uncertain. Sample: liver tumor tissue from sampling region 5. Subset reported: tumor region T5, tumor centre. This TCR was sampled from a woman aged 55-69 years with primary liver carcinoma and hepatitis B virus infection. The CDR3 loop reads CAGGLIQPARNSPLHF. CDR3 nucleotide sequence: TGTGCCGGCGGCTTAATCCAACCTGCACGGAATTCACCCCTCCACTTT.